This record looks at one T cell receptor beta chain sequence and its context. Its specificity is unknown. Trimming cost V 11 bases and J 7 bases; bases outside gene matches: 10. The CDR3 is made up of 13 amino acids. Per germline, CDR1 MNHNY and CDR2 SVGAGI (reference sequence). The data were taken from a study of blood T cells in healthy people across ages. The use of a sample-barcoded 5' primer and a J-beta primer mix characterized a second PCR of about 7 to 12 cycles. TCRdb fed the 5' RACE reads into MiXCR, producing one record per CDR3 protein. The sample lists 700,000 or so distinct CDR3 sequences; over 40% were seen once. Regarding the study as a whole: Relative to aged donors, long-lived donors carried more naive CD4+ cells and displayed higher diversity. The study regarded diversity estimates from one million T cells as underestimates.

The rearrangement uses TRBV6-6 and TRBJ1-4, with 7 bases that match TRBD1. The sequenced sample was blood. The sequence was collected from a man of 80 years or more in good health. Written as DNA, the CDR3 is TGTGCCGGCCAGACAGGGCCTCCTGAAAAACTGTTTTTT. It codes for CAGQTGPPEKLFF.